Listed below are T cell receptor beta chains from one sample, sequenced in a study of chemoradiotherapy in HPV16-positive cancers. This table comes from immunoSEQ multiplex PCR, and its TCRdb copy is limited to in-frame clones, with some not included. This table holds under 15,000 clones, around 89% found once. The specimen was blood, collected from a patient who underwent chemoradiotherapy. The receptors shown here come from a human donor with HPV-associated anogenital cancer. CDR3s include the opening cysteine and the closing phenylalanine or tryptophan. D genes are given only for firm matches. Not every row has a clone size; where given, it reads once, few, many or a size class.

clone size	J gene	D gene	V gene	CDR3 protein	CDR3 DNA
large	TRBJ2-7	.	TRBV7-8	CASSLTVAGVNEQYF	TGTGCCAGCAGCTTAACGGTCGCAGGGGTCAACGAGCAGTACTTC
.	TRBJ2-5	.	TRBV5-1	CASSSGVGQAFQETQYF	TGCGCCAGCAGCTCTGGGGTAGGGCAGGCCTTCCAAGAGACCCAGTACTTC
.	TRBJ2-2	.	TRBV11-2	CASSLARTITGELFF	TGTGCCAGCAGCTTAGCGAGGACAATCACCGGGGAGCTGTTTTTT
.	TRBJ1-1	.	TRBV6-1	CASSDRDLTEAFF	TGTGCCAGCAGTGACAGGGACCTCACTGAAGCTTTCTTT
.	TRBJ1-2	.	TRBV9	CASSVGEPPYGYTF	TGTGCCAGCAGCGTAGGGGAGCCACCCTATGGCTACACCTTC
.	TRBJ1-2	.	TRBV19	CASSIVPGGYTF	TGTGCCAGTAGTATAGTGCCGGGTGGCTACACCTTC
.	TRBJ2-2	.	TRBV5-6	CASSFIITGNTGELFF	TGTGCCAGCAGCTTTATTATTACAGGCAACACCGGGGAGCTGTTTTTT
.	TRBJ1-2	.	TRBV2	CASTQETGNYGYTF	TGTGCCAGCACCCAAGAGACAGGAAACTATGGCTACACCTTC
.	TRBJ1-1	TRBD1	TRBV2	CASRPPTGQNTEAFF	TGTGCCAGCAGACCACCGACAGGGCAGAACACTGAAGCTTTCTTT
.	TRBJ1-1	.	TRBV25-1	CASSPGPRGTEAFF	TGTGCCAGCAGCCCGGGACCCAGAGGGACTGAAGCTTTCTTT
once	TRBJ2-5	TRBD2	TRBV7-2	CASSLGRTSGGAETQYF	TGTGCCAGCAGCCTGGGGCGGACTAGCGGGGGGGCGGAGACCCAGTACTTC
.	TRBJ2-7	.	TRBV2	CASSELLGAEDF	TGTGCCAGCAGTGAATTGCTTGGGGCCGAAGACTTC
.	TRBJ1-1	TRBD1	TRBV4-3	CASSQTQGAQTEAFF	TGCGCCAGCAGCCAAACACAGGGGGCGCAAACTGAAGCTTTCTTT
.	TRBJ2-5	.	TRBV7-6	CASSLGASQETQYF	TGTGCCAGCAGCTTAGGTGCTAGCCAAGAGACCCAGTACTTC
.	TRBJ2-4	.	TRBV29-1	CSVEDTNIQYF	TGCAGCGTTGAAGACACCAACATTCAGTACTTC
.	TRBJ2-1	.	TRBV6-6	CASSYGRLTYNEQFF	TGTGCCAGCAGTTACGGGAGGCTTACCTACAATGAGCAGTTCTTC
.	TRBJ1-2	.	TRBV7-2	CASSRQENYGYTF	TGTGCCAGCAGCCGACAGGAAAACTATGGCTACACCTTC
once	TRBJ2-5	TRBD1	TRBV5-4	CASSPGQLQETQYF	TGTGCCAGCAGCCCGGGACAGCTCCAAGAGACCCAGTACTTC
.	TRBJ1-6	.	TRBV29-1	CSVELNVGAPLHF	TGCAGCGTTGAACTAAATGTCGGGGCACCCCTCCACTTT
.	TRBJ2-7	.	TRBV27	CASRGGWGLGYEQYF	TGTGCCAGCAGGGGAGGCTGGGGACTGGGGTACGAGCAGTACTTC
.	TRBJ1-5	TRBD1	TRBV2	CASSGGQGNPQHF	TGTGCCAGCAGTGGGGGACAGGGAAATCCCCAGCATTTT
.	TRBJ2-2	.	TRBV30	CAWSVLHSGELFF	TGTGCCTGGAGTGTACTGCATAGCGGGGAGCTGTTTTTT
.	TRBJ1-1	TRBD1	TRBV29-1	CSLDRGQGPRGAFF	TGCAGCCTCGACCGGGGACAGGGGCCCCGGGGAGCTTTCTTT
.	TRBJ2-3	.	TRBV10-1	CASSEASRRPTDTQYF	TGCGCCAGCAGTGAAGCTAGTCGGAGACCCACAGATACGCAGTATTTT
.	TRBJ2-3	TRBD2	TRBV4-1	CASSHPLAGWDTQYF	TGCGCCAGCAGCCACCCTCTAGCGGGGTGGGATACGCAGTATTTT
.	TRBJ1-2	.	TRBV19	CASSWRTHYGYTF	TGTGCCAGTAGTTGGCGGACCCACTATGGCTACACCTTC
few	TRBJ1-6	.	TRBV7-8	CASSLVPFYRRDSPLHF	TGTGCCAGCAGCTTAGTACCCTTTTACAGGAGGGATTCACCCCTCCACTTT
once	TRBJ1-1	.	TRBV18	CASSFGYREAFF	TGTGCCAGCTCATTTGGTTACAGGGAAGCTTTCTTT
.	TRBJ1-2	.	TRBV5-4	CASSFGQREGGYTF	TGTGCCAGCAGCTTTGGACAAAGGGAGGGTGGCTACACCTTC
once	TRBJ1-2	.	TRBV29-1	CSVAPGHPRDYGYTF	TGCAGCGTTGCCCCGGGACATCCAAGGGACTATGGCTACACCTTC
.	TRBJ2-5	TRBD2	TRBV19	CASSTRRTSRQETQYF	TGTGCCAGTAGTACCCGTCGGACTAGCCGCCAAGAGACCCAGTACTTC
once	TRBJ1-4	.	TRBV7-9	CASSSFRDDNEKLFF	TGTGCCAGCAGCTCGTTCCGGGACGATAATGAAAAACTGTTTTTT
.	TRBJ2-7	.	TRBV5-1	CASSFGAFYEQYF	TGCGCCAGCAGCTTCGGGGCTTTCTACGAGCAGTACTTC
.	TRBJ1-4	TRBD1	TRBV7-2	CASSLNRGLTNEKLFF	TGTGCCAGCAGCTTAAACAGGGGGCTAACTAATGAAAAACTGTTTTTT
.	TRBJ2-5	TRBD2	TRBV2	CASSELGTKETQYF	TGTGCCAGCAGTGAATTGGGGACTAAAGAGACCCAGTACTTC
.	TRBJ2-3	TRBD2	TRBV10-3	CAISERGAGVDTQYF	TGTGCCATCAGTGAAAGAGGAGCGGGGGTAGATACGCAGTATTTT
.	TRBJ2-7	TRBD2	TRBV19	CASSRTSKNYEQYF	TGTGCCAGTAGTCGGACTAGCAAAAACTACGAGCAGTACTTC
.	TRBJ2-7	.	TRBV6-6	CASSRDREDEQYF	TGTGCCAGCAGTCGCGACAGGGAGGACGAGCAGTACTTC
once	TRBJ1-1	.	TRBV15	CATSSWGTTEAFF	TGTGCCACCAGCAGCTGGGGGACCACTGAAGCTTTCTTT
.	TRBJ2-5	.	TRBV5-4	CASSFPGAGAPEETQYF	TGTGCCAGCAGCTTCCCAGGGGCGGGGGCCCCGGAAGAGACCCAGTACTTC
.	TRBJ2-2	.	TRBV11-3	CASSPGLLSTGELFF	TGTGCCAGCAGCCCTGGGCTTTTGAGCACCGGGGAGCTGTTTTTT
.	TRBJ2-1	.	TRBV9	CASSVAVSGPSSSYNEQFF	TGTGCCAGCAGCGTAGCTGTAAGCGGCCCCTCTAGCTCCTACAATGAGCAGTTCTTC
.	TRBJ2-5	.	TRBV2	CASSERFGLALAQYF	TGTGCCAGCAGTGAACGGTTCGGTCTAGCGTTGGCCCAGTACTTC
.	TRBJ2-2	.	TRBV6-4	CASSEELRAGELFF	TGTGCCAGCAGTGAGGAGCTGAGGGCCGGGGAGCTGTTTTTT
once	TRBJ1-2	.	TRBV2	CASTGYNYGYTF	TGTGCCAGCACAGGGTACAACTATGGCTACACCTTC
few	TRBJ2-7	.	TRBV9	CASSGHGDEQYF	TGTGCCAGCAGCGGGCACGGGGACGAGCAGTACTTC
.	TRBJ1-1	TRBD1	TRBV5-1	CASSSGGGSTEAFF	TGCGCCAGCAGCTCAGGGGGGGGGAGCACTGAAGCTTTCTTT
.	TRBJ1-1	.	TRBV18	CASSQTSQLNTEAFF	TGTGCCAGCTCCCAAACATCCCAGCTGAACACTGAAGCTTTCTTT
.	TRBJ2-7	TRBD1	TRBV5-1	CASSLGDRGTSGEQYF	TGCGCCAGCAGCTTGGGGGACAGGGGAACTTCGGGGGAGCAGTACTTC
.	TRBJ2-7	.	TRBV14	CASSPNRLQVLRNEQYF	TGTGCCAGCAGCCCTAACCGATTACAGGTCCTAAGGAACGAGCAGTACTTC
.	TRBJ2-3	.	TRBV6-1	CATLRSTDTQYF	TGTGCCACCCTCAGAAGCACAGATACGCAGTATTTT
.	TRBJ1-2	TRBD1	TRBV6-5	CASSSWTGAYGYTF	TGTGCCAGCAGTTCCTGGACAGGGGCCTATGGCTACACCTTC
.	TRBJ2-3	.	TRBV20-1	CSASSRDTQYF	TGCAGTGCTAGCTCCCGAGATACGCAGTATTTT
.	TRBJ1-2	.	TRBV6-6	CASTLGAPYGYTF	TGTGCCAGCACCCTGGGCGCTCCCTATGGCTACACCTTC
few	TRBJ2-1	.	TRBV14	CASSPGFEQFF	TGTGCCAGCAGCCCAGGATTCGAGCAGTTCTTC
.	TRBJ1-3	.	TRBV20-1	CSASNGNTIYF	TGCAGTGCTTCCAACGGGAACACCATATATTTT
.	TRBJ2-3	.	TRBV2	CASSDLASIADTQYF	TGTGCCAGCAGTGACCTAGCTTCTATCGCAGATACGCAGTATTTT
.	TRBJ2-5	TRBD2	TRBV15	CATSRERLAAETQYF	TGTGCCACCAGCAGAGAGAGACTAGCAGCGGAGACCCAGTACTTC
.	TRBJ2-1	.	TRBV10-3	CAISESGRGARDNEQFF	TGTGCCATCAGTGAGTCTGGGAGAGGGGCCCGGGACAATGAGCAGTTCTTC
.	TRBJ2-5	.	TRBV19	CASSRVGGETQYF	TGTGCCAGTAGCAGGGTGGGGGGAGAGACCCAGTACTTC